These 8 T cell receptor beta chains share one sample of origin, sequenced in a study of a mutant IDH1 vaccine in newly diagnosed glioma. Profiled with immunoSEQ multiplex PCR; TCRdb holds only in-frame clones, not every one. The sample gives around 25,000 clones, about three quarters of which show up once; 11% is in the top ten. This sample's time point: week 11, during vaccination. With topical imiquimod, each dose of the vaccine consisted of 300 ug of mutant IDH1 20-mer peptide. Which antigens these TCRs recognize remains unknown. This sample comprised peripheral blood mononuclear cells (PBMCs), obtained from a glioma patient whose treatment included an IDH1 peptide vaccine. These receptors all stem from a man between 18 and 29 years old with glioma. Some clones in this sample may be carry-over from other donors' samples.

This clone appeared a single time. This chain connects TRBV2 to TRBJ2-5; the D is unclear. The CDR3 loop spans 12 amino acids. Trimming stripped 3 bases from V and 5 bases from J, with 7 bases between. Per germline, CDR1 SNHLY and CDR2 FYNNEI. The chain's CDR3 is CASSDRRETQYF. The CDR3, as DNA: TGTGCCAGCAGTGACAGACGGGAGACCCAGTACTTC.

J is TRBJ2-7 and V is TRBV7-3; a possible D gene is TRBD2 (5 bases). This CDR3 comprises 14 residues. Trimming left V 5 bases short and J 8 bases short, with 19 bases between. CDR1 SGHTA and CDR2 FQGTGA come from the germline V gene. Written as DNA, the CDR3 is TGTGCCAGCAGCCAAGGGCAGGACCGGGAAAAGCAGTACTTC. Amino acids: CASSQGQDREKQYF.

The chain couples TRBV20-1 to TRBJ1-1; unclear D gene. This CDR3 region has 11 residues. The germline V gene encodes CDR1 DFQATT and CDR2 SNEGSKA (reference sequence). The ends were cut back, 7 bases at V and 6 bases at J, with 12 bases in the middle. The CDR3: CSVKPRAEAFF. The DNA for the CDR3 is TGCAGTGTCAAACCGCGGGCTGAAGCTTTCTTT.

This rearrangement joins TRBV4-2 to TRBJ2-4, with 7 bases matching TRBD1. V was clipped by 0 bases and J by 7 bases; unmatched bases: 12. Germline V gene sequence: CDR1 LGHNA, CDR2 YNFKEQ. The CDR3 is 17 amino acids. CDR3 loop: CASSQDGLGQETNIQYF. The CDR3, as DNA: TGTGCCAGCAGCCAAGATGGTCTCGGACAGGAGACTAACATTCAGTACTTC.

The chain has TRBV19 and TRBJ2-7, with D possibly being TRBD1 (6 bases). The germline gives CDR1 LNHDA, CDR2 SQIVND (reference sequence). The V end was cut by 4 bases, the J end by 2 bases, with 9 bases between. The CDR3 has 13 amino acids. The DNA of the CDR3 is TGTGCCAGTAGTACGACAGGTACCTACGAGCAGTACTTC. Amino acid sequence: CASSTTGTYEQYF.

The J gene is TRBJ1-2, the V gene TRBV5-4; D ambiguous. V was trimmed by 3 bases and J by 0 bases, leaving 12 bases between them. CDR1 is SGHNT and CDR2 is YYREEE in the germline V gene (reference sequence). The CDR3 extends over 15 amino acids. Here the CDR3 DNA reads TGTGCCAGCAGCTCAGCCGGAGCATCTAACTATGGCTACACCTTC. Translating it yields CASSSAGASNYGYTF. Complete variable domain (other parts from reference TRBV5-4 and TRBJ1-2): ETGVTQSPTHLIKTRGQQVTLRCSSQSGHNTVSWYQQALGQGPQFIFQYYREEENGRGNFPPRFSGLQFPNYSSELNVNALELDDSALYLCASSSAGASNYGYTFGSGTRLTVV.

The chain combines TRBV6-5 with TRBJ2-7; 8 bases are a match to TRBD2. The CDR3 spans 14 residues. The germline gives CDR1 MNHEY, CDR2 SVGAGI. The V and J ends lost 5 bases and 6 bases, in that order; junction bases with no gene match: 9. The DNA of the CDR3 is TGTGCCAGCAGTAGGACTAGCTCCCCCCCCGAGCAGTACTTC. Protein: CASSRTSSPPEQYF.

The CDR3 DNA sequence: TGCGCCAGCAGCTTGGGGAGTGCTGGTGGCTATGGCTACACCTTC. Translated: CASSLGSAGGYGYTF. The J gene is TRBJ1-2, the V gene TRBV5-1; no clear D gene. V lost 0 bases and J lost 4, with 13 bases in between. CDR3 length: 15 residues. Germline V gene lookup returns CDR1 SGHRS and CDR2 YFSETQ. Full variable domain (missing parts from reference TRBV5-1 and TRBJ1-2): KAGVTQTPRYLIKTRGQQVTLSCSPISGHRSVSWYQQTPGQGLQFLFEYFSETQRNKGNFPGRFSGRQFSNSRSEMNVSTLELGDSALYLCASSLGSAGGYGYTFGSGTRLTVV.